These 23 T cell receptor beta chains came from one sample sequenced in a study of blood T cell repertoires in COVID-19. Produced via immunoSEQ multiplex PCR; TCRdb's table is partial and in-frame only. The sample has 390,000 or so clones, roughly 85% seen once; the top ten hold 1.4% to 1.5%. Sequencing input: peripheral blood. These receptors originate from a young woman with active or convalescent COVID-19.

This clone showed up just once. The DNA for the CDR3 is TGTGCCAGCAGCCAGGCTGTACCGGGACTAGCGGGAGAAACGGCCGGGGAGCTGTTTTTT. Translation: CASSQAVPGLAGETAGELFF. The V gene is TRBV4-2, the J gene TRBJ2-2, with 14 bases fitting TRBD2. Trimming cost V 3 bases and J 6 bases; bases outside gene matches: 15. The CDR3 covers 20 residues. CDR1 LGHNA and CDR2 YNFKEQ come from the germline V gene.

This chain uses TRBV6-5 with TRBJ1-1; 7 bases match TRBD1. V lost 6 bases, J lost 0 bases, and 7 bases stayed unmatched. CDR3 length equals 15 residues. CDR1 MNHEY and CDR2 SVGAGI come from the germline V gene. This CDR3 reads CASSVTTGMNTEAFF. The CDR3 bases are TGTGCCAGCAGCGTAACGACAGGGATGAACACTGAAGCTTTCTTT.

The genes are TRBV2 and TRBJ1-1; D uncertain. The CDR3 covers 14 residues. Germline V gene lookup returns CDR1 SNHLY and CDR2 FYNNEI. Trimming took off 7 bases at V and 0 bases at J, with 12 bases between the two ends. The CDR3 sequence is CASTKTEVNTEAFF. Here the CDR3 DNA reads TGTGCCAGCACCAAGACGGAGGTGAACACTGAAGCTTTCTTT. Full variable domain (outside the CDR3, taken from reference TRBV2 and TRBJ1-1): EPEVTQTPSHQVTQMGQEVILRCVPISNHLYFYWYRQILGQKVEFLVSFYNNEISEKSEIFDDQFSVERPDGSNFTLKIRSTKLEDSAMYFCASTKTEVNTEAFFGQGTRLTVV.

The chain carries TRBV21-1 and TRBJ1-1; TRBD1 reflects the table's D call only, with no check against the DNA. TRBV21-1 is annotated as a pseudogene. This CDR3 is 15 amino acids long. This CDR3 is CASSLRQGWGTEAFF. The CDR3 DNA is TGTGCCAGCAGCCTACGACAGGGGTGGGGCACTGAAGCTTTCTTT.

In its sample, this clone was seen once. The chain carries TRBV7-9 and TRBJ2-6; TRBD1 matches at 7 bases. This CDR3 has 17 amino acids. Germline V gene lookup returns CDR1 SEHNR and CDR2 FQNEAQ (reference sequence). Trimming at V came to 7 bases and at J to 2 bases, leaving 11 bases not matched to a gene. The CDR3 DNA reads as TGTGCCAGCAAAAAATCCGACAGGGCCCCTGGGGCCAACGTCCTGACTTTC. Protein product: CASKKSDRAPGANVLTF.

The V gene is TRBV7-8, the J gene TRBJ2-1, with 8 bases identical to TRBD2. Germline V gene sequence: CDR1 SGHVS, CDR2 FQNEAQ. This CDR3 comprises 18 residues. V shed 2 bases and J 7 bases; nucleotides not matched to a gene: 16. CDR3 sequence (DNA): TGTGCCAGCAGCTTAAATAGGGTCCTAGGCGGGAGGCAAAATGAGCAGTTCTTC. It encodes CASSLNRVLGGRQNEQFF.

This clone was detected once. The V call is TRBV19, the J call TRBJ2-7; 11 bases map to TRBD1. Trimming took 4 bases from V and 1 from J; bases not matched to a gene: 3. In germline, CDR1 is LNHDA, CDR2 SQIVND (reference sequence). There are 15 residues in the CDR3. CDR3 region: CASSTRDRGSYEQYF. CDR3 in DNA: TGTGCCAGTAGTACCCGGGACAGGGGGTCCTACGAGCAGTACTTC.

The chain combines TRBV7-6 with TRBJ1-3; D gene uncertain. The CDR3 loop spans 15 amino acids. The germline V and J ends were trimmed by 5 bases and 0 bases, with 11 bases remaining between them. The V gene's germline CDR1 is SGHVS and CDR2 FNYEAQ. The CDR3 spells CASSQHGSSGNTIYF. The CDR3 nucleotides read TGTGCCAGCAGCCAACACGGGAGCTCTGGAAACACCATATATTTT.

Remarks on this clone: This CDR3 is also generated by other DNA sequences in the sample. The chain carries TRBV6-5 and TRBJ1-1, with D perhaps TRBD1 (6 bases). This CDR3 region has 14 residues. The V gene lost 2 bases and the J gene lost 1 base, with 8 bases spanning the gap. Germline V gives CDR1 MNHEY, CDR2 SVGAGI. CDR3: CASSYDRKNTEAFF. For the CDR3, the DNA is TGTGCCAGCAGTTACGACAGGAAGAACACTGAAGCTTTCTTT.

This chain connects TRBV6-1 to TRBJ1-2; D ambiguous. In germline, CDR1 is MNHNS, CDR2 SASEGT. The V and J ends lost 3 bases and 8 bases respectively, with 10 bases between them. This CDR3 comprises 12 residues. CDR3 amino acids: CASSDPAGGYTF. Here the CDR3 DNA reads TGTGCCAGCAGTGACCCGGCGGGCGGCTACACCTTC.

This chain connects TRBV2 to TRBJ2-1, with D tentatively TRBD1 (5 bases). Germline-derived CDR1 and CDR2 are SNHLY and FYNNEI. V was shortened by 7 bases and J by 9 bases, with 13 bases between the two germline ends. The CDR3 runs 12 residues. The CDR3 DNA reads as TGTGCCAGCACCCAACCAGGGCGTGAGCAGTTCTTC. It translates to CASTQPGREQFF.

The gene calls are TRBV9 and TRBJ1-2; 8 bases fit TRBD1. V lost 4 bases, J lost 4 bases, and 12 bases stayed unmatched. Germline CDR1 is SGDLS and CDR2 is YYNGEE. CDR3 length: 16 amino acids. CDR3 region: CASSPQGQVPTYGYTF. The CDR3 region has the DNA TGTGCCAGCAGCCCCCAGGGACAGGTCCCCACCTATGGCTACACCTTC.

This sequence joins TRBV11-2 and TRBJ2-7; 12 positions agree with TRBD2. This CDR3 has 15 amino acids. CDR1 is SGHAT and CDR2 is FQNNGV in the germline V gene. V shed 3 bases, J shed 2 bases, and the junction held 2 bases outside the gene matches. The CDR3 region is CASSFGLAGTYEQYF. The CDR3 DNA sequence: TGTGCCAGCAGCTTCGGACTAGCGGGAACCTACGAGCAGTACTTC.

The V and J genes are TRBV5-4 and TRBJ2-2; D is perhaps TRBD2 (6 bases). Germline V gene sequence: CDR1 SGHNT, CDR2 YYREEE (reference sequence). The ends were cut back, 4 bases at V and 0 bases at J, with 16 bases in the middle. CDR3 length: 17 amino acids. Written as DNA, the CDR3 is TGTGCCAGCAGCCCTATGGGCGGGGTGACGAACACCGGGGAGCTGTTTTTT. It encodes CASSPMGGVTNTGELFF.

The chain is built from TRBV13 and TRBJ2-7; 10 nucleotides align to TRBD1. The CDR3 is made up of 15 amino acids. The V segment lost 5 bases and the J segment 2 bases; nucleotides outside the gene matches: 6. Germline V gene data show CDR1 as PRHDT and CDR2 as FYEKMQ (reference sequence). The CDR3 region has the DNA TGTGCCAGCAGCCTAGCCGGGACAGGGGCCTACGAGCAGTACTTC. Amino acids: CASSLAGTGAYEQYF.

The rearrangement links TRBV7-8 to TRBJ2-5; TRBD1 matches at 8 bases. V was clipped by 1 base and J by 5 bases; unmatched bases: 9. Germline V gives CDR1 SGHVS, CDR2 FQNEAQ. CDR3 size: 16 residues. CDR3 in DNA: TGTGCCAGCAGCTTAGACTACTGGGACAGGTCGGAGACCCAGTACTTC. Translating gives CASSLDYWDRSETQYF.

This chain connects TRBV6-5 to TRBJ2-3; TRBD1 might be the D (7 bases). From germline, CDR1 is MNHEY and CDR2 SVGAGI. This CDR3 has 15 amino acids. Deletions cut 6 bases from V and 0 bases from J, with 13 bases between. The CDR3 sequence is CASSGQGGSTDTQYF. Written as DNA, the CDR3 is TGTGCCAGCAGCGGTCAGGGGGGTAGCACAGATACGCAGTATTTT.

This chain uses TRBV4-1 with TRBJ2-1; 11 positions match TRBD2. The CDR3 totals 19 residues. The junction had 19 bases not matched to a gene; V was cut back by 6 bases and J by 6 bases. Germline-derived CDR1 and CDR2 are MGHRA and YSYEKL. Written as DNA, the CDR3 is TGCGCCAGCAGTTTCAACGTGCTAAGTAGCGGGAGGGCCGTCAATGAGCAGTTCTTC. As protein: CASSFNVLSSGRAVNEQFF.

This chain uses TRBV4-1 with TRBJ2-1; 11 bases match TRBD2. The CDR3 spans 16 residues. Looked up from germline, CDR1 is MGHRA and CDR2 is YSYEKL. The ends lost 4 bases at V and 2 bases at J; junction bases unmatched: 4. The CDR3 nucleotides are TGCGCCAGCAGCCCAGGGACTAGCGGAACCTACAATGAGCAGTTCTTC. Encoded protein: CASSPGTSGTYNEQFF.

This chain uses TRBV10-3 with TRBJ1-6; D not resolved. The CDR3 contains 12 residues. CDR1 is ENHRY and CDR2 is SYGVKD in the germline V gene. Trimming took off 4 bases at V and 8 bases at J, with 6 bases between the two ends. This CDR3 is CAISGVDSPLHF. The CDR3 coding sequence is TGTGCCATCAGTGGTGTAGATTCACCCCTCCACTTT.

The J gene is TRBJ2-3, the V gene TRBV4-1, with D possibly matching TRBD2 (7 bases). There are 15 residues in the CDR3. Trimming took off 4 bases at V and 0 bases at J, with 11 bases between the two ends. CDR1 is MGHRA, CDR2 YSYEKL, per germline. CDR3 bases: TGCGCCAGCAGCCTCCGGGGGGCCAGCACAGATACGCAGTATTTT. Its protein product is CASSLRGASTDTQYF.

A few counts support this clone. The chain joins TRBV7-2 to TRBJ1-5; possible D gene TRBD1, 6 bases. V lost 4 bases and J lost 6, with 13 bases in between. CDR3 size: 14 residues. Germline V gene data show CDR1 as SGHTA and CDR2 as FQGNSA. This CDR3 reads CASSSTGGPQPQHF. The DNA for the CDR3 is TGTGCCAGCAGCTCGACAGGAGGTCCTCAGCCCCAGCATTTT.

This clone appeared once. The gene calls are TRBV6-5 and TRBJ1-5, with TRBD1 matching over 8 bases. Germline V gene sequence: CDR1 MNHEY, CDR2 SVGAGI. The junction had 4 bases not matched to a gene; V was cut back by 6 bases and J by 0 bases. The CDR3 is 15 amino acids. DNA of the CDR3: TGTGCCAGCAGGGGGACAGGTTATAGCAATCAGCCCCAGCATTTT. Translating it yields CASRGTGYSNQPQHF.